This is a list of T cell receptor beta chains from one sample in a study of CD8+ T cells in alopecia areata. TCRdb's table, derived via immunoSEQ multiplex PCR, lists solely in-frame clones and lacks some. The sample has approximately 98,000 clones, about 50% seen once. The sequenced material came from NKG2D-low CD8+ T cells sorted from blood. These receptors came from a human donor with alopecia areata. Both conserved end residues are part of each CDR3. The order of the fields is J gene, D gene, V gene, clone size, CDR3 protein, CDR3 DNA. The D gene is left open where the match is weak. Size is stated for part of the rows, as once, few or many counts, or as a class when the clone is expanded.

j_gene: TRBJ2-6; d_gene: NA; v_gene: TRBV18; abundance: NA; CDR3aa: CASSPQTGLGANVLTF; CDR3nt: TGTGCCAGCTCACCGCAAACAGGGCTAGGGGCCAACGTCCTGACTTTC
j_gene: TRBJ1-2; d_gene: NA; v_gene: TRBV27; abundance: NA; CDR3aa: CASSSQLQTTSNYGYTF; CDR3nt: TGTGCCAGCAGTTCCCAGTTACAGACAACTTCTAACTATGGCTACACCTTC
j_gene: TRBJ2-7; d_gene: NA; v_gene: TRBV7-9; abundance: NA; CDR3aa: CASSGRDYEQYF; CDR3nt: TGTGCCAGCAGCGGAAGGGACTACGAGCAGTACTTC
j_gene: TRBJ1-3; d_gene: TRBD1; v_gene: TRBV7-9; abundance: few; CDR3aa: CASSSTGVNTIYF; CDR3nt: TGTGCCAGCAGCTCCACAGGGGTAAACACCATATATTTT
j_gene: TRBJ2-7; d_gene: NA; v_gene: TRBV9; abundance: few; CDR3aa: CASSVSGSLYEQYF; CDR3nt: TGTGCCAGCAGCGTATCCGGGAGCCTCTACGAGCAGTACTTC
j_gene: TRBJ2-5; d_gene: TRBD2; v_gene: TRBV2; abundance: NA; CDR3aa: CASLKNGGMETQYF; CDR3nt: TGTGCCAGCCTAAAGAACGGGGGGATGGAGACCCAGTACTTC
j_gene: TRBJ1-4; d_gene: NA; v_gene: TRBV7-6; abundance: few; CDR3aa: CASSLLRSSRSEKLFF; CDR3nt: TGTGCCAGCAGCTTACTACGCAGTTCGCGGAGTGAAAAACTGTTTTTT
j_gene: TRBJ2-1; d_gene: TRBD1; v_gene: TRBV29-1; abundance: few; CDR3aa: CSVMGDRASNEQFF; CDR3nt: TGCAGCGTCATGGGTGACAGGGCTTCCAATGAGCAGTTCTTC
j_gene: TRBJ2-1; d_gene: NA; v_gene: TRBV7-9; abundance: NA; CDR3aa: CASSLPETRENEQFF; CDR3nt: TGTGCCAGCAGCTTACCTGAAACTCGAGAGAATGAGCAGTTCTTC
j_gene: TRBJ2-3; d_gene: NA; v_gene: TRBV5-6; abundance: NA; CDR3aa: CASSRAGGYWADTQYF; CDR3nt: TGTGCCAGCAGCCGCGCCGGGGGATATTGGGCAGATACGCAGTATTTT
j_gene: TRBJ2-1; d_gene: TRBD2; v_gene: TRBV5-6; abundance: NA; CDR3aa: CASITSGRARNNEQFF; CDR3nt: TGTGCCAGCATAACTAGCGGGAGGGCCAGAAACAATGAGCAGTTCTTC
j_gene: TRBJ2-3; d_gene: NA; v_gene: TRBV27; abundance: NA; CDR3aa: CASSPTGGLSDTQYF; CDR3nt: TGTGCCAGCAGCCCAACCGGGGGCCTCTCAGATACGCAGTATTTT
j_gene: TRBJ1-2; d_gene: NA; v_gene: TRBV13; abundance: NA; CDR3aa: CASSLGFRDGYTF; CDR3nt: TGTGCCAGCAGCTTAGGCTTCAGGGACGGCTACACCTTC
j_gene: TRBJ1-2; d_gene: NA; v_gene: TRBV29-1; abundance: NA; CDR3aa: CSVDLAEDYGYTF; CDR3nt: TGCAGCGTTGATCTTGCAGAAGACTATGGCTACACCTTC
j_gene: TRBJ1-1; d_gene: NA; v_gene: TRBV19; abundance: few; CDR3aa: CASSISGKATEAFF; CDR3nt: TGTGCCAGTAGTATATCCGGGAAGGCCACTGAAGCTTTCTTT
j_gene: TRBJ1-1; d_gene: NA; v_gene: TRBV7-6; abundance: NA; CDR3aa: CASSPAGEEAFF; CDR3nt: TGTGCCAGCTCCCCCGCCGGGGAGGAAGCTTTCTTT
j_gene: TRBJ2-6; d_gene: TRBD2; v_gene: TRBV29-1; abundance: few; CDR3aa: CSVLPSGGFPGANVLTF; CDR3nt: TGCAGCGTGCTACCTAGCGGGGGTTTTCCTGGGGCCAACGTCCTGACTTTC
j_gene: TRBJ2-1; d_gene: NA; v_gene: TRBV27; abundance: NA; CDR3aa: CATGRESRGEFF; CDR3nt: TGTGCCACCGGCAGGGAGTCTCGGGGCGAGTTCTTC
j_gene: TRBJ2-1; d_gene: TRBD2; v_gene: TRBV28; abundance: NA; CDR3aa: CASTTSRNYNEQFF; CDR3nt: TGTGCCAGCACGACTAGCAGGAACTACAATGAGCAGTTCTTC
j_gene: TRBJ2-3; d_gene: TRBD2; v_gene: TRBV14; abundance: few; CDR3aa: CASSQRREGTDTQYF; CDR3nt: TGTGCCAGCAGCCAGCGGCGGGAGGGCACAGATACGCAGTATTTT
j_gene: TRBJ2-1; d_gene: NA; v_gene: TRBV4-1; abundance: few; CDR3aa: CASSQDRDLLYNEQFF; CDR3nt: TGCGCCAGCAGCCAAGACCGGGACTTGCTCTACAATGAGCAGTTCTTC
j_gene: TRBJ1-2; d_gene: TRBD1; v_gene: TRBV4-1; abundance: NA; CDR3aa: CASSQVGQANYGYTF; CDR3nt: TGCGCCAGCAGCCAAGTGGGACAGGCGAACTATGGCTACACCTTC
j_gene: TRBJ2-1; d_gene: TRBD2; v_gene: TRBV27; abundance: NA; CDR3aa: CATRTSGSYNEQFF; CDR3nt: TGTGCCACCAGGACTAGCGGGAGTTACAATGAGCAGTTCTTC
j_gene: TRBJ2-1; d_gene: NA; v_gene: TRBV29-1; abundance: NA; CDR3aa: CSVEEIMATPDGEQFF; CDR3nt: TGCAGCGTTGAAGAGATTATGGCTACCCCAGATGGTGAGCAGTTCTTC
j_gene: TRBJ2-7; d_gene: TRBD2; v_gene: TRBV9; abundance: NA; CDR3aa: CASSDGLAGPEQYF; CDR3nt: TGTGCCAGCAGCGACGGACTAGCGGGTCCCGAGCAGTACTTC
j_gene: TRBJ2-3; d_gene: TRBD2; v_gene: TRBV5-1; abundance: NA; CDR3aa: CASSFLGRVTDTQYF; CDR3nt: TGCGCCAGCAGCTTTCTCGGGAGGGTCACAGATACGCAGTATTTT
j_gene: TRBJ2-7; d_gene: TRBD1; v_gene: TRBV6-5; abundance: NA; CDR3aa: CASSYGTGGTQYF; CDR3nt: TGTGCCAGCAGTTACGGGACAGGAGGTACGCAGTACTTC
j_gene: TRBJ1-4; d_gene: TRBD1; v_gene: TRBV7-9; abundance: few; CDR3aa: CASSFPGQVNEKLFF; CDR3nt: TGTGCCAGCAGCTTTCCGGGACAGGTTAATGAAAAACTGTTTTTT
j_gene: TRBJ2-2; d_gene: NA; v_gene: TRBV29-1; abundance: few; CDR3aa: CSVAQNTGELFF; CDR3nt: TGCAGCGTTGCCCAAAACACCGGGGAGCTGTTTTTT
j_gene: TRBJ1-2; d_gene: TRBD1; v_gene: TRBV14; abundance: NA; CDR3aa: CASSQDKRGQGDGYTF; CDR3nt: TGTGCCAGCAGCCAAGATAAGAGGGGACAGGGTGATGGCTACACCTTC
j_gene: TRBJ2-2; d_gene: NA; v_gene: TRBV27; abundance: few; CDR3aa: CASSFSGELFF; CDR3nt: TGTGCCAGCAGTTTTTCCGGGGAGCTGTTTTTT
j_gene: TRBJ1-1; d_gene: NA; v_gene: TRBV28; abundance: few; CDR3aa: CASSSLQANTEAFF; CDR3nt: TGTGCCAGCAGTTCCTTACAGGCGAACACTGAAGCTTTCTTT
j_gene: TRBJ1-1; d_gene: NA; v_gene: TRBV6-6; abundance: NA; CDR3aa: CASTERAFF; CDR3nt: TGTGCCAGCACCGAAAGGGCTTTCTTT
j_gene: TRBJ2-7; d_gene: NA; v_gene: TRBV4-1; abundance: NA; CDR3aa: CASSQEYSYEQYF; CDR3nt: TGCGCCAGCAGCCAAGAATACTCCTACGAGCAGTACTTC
j_gene: TRBJ2-1; d_gene: NA; v_gene: TRBV13; abundance: NA; CDR3aa: CASSLVGLDNEQFF; CDR3nt: TGTGCCAGCAGCTTAGTAGGGCTCGACAATGAGCAGTTCTTC
j_gene: TRBJ1-2; d_gene: NA; v_gene: TRBV27; abundance: NA; CDR3aa: CASSSRVAGGGYTF; CDR3nt: TGTGCCAGCAGTTCCAGGGTCGCCGGCGGTGGCTACACCTTC
j_gene: TRBJ1-1; d_gene: NA; v_gene: TRBV29-1; abundance: many; CDR3aa: CSVRYGGTEAFF; CDR3nt: TGCAGCGTGAGGTACGGAGGGACTGAAGCTTTCTTT
j_gene: TRBJ2-3; d_gene: NA; v_gene: TRBV4-1; abundance: NA; CDR3aa: CASSQSVGDTQYF; CDR3nt: TGCGCCAGCAGCCAGTCGGTAGGAGATACGCAGTATTTT
j_gene: TRBJ1-4; d_gene: NA; v_gene: TRBV9; abundance: NA; CDR3aa: CASSTSREEKLFF; CDR3nt: TGTGCCAGCAGCACTAGCCGGGAGGAAAAACTGTTTTTT